This TCR beta chain was observed in a study of beta chain features in type 1 diabetes. Study overall: Healthy donors resembled patients in age, gender and cell yields. Study-level findings and limits: A cDNA-based sequencing approach could over-represent cells with high TCR expression. Compared with healthy donors, patients appeared to share more similar naive, central memory and regulatory TCRB repertoires.

Reverse transcribing all isolated RNA meant expressed TCRB transcripts were sequenced. Profiling relied on immunoSEQ multiplex PCR, and the TCRdb table lists in-frame clones only, not all of them. The sample lists 400,000 to 500,000 clones; over 11% were seen once. This clone was observed a handful of times. Its matching antigen is unknown. Germline CDR1 reads SGDLS; CDR2 reads YYNGEE. The CDR3 has 15 residues. Trimming cost V 4 bases and J 0 bases; bases outside gene matches: 2. It was one heparinised blood draw, averaging about 0.12 L, that each donor gave. The chain is built from TRBV9 and TRBJ2-1; 9 bases map to TRBD2. Sequencing was performed on naive CD4+ T cells from blood. The clonotype comes from a man in his thirties or forties in good health. In nucleotides, the CDR3 is TGTGCCAGCAGCTATAGCGGGGGCTCCTACAATGAGCAGTTCTTC. Translating it yields CASSYSGGSYNEQFF. The full variable domain, completed using reference TRBV9 and TRBJ2-1, is DSGVTQTPKHLITATGQRVTLRCSPRSGDLSVYWYQQSLDQGLQFLIQYYNGEERAKGNILERFSAQQFPDLHSELNLSSLELGDSALYFCASSYSGGSYNEQFFGPGTRLTVL.